This T cell receptor (beta chain) was sequenced in a study of T cells in Graves' hyperthyroidism and ophthalmopathy (dated 2019 in TCRdb). Looking at the study overall: Peripheral blood was sampled at the time of initial diagnosis, prior to any treatment. The roughly 90 discovery patients were divided at random into training and test sets in a 7:3 ratio. Thyroid tissue and blood T-cell repertoires from about six Graves' hyperthyroidism patients were also compared in the study. An independent validation cohort of around 19 hyperthyroidism patients and some 15 patients who later progressed to ophthalmopathy tested prospective prediction of ophthalmopathy. A discovery cohort of about a hundred patients, 43 with Graves' ophthalmopathy and over 55 with stable Graves' hyperthyroidism, was used to find distinguishing TCR V-J signatures. Following sampling, methimazole starting at 30 mg daily was given to hyperthyroidism patients, and high-dose intravenous methylprednisolone was given to ophthalmopathy patients. According to the paper, TCR Vbeta CDR3 sequencing was carried out on about 140 peripheral blood samples, which came from 40 to 45 ophthalmopathy, roughly 75 hyperthyroidism and roughly 17 progressor patients.

Stable Graves' hyperthyroidism was defined as the absence of progression to ophthalmopathy over 18 months of follow-up. Hyperthyroidism patients were newly diagnosed, with disease duration under 2 months, and aged 18 to 65 years. Exclusion was applied to patients with uncontrolled infections, other autoimmune diseases, pregnancy or lactation. Diagnoses were based on clinical symptoms, serum thyroxine and TRAb, thyroid ultrasound and orbital computed tomography. PBMCs were isolated from more than 9 ml of fresh peripheral blood by Ficoll-Paque density gradient centrifugation. Total RNA was extracted using Trizol reagent, and RNA quality was assessed on an Agilent 2100 Bioanalyzer. There are a few counts of this clonotype. Which antigen it targets is not known. No much larger clone exists at a distance of one base, and base qualities are not known. Looking up the germline V gene yields CDR1 LGHNT and CDR2 FRNRAP. V is clipped by 1 base and J by 4 bases, and the sequence between their germline boundaries is 9 bases long. Its CDR3 holds 14 amino acids, cysteine through phenylalanine. Kept here is only the CDR3 DNA, which spans 42 bases and is read in frame from base 1.

Amplification of TCR beta CDR3 regions was carried out from RNA transcripts. The first round of RT-PCR for the TCR CDR3 was performed with the HTBI primer set and the Qiagen OneStep RT-PCR kit. Libraries were constructed in a second round of multiplex PCR, after which size selection and purification were performed. The libraries were sequenced on an Illumina HiSeq2000 using paired-end 100 bp reads. In the paper's pipeline: SOAPnuke was used to process the raw data, throwing out any read that contained adapters or uncalled bases, had a mean Phred below 15, or lacked an exact constant-primer or identifier match. COPE v1.2.5 was used to merge high-quality paired reads, and clonotypes were defined as unique nucleotide sequences. MiTCR v1.1 was used to align the clonotypes against IMGT TRBV, TRBD and TRBJ reference segments. Analysis was restricted to V-J combinations with a frequency above 0.0001, which covered 98% to 99.2% of repertoires. A TCS score was defined as the ratio between F50 (clonal expansion) and ExV (chaos), using BLOSUM62-based TCRdist between CDR3 peptides within each V-J. Welch's t-statistics and random forest reduced 500 to 650 V-J features to 13, which were used in a naive Bayes classifier (R e1071). The public reads were run again by TCRdb, first through fastp at Q25 and then through MiXCR, and only productive beta chains were kept. Each entry is one CDR3 protein sequence, shown with its most common DNA and genes. TCRdb's processing, not the authors' own work, is the source of the V and J calls. Across this sample there are under 400,000 distinct CDR3 sequences, with approximately 25% seen only once. Roughly 70% of the sample lies in the top ten.

What the authors observed across the whole study: During validation, the model predicted progression to ophthalmopathy a median of about 6.5 months ahead of onset, with around 65% sensitivity and 72% to 80% specificity. Most expanded thyroid clonotypes (frequency above 0.001) were also detected in blood, a finding suggesting that blood repertoires may reflect thyroid immune responses. Ophthalmopathy was separated from stable hyperthyroidism by a 13 V-J signature model, with around 90% sensitivity and about 81% specificity obtained in cross-validation and 80%/75% obtained in testing. No statistical method was used to fix the sample size in advance, and group allocation was not hidden from the investigators.

Here the chain combines TRBV12-5 and TRBJ2-3, with a weak D call of TRBD2 (5 bases match). The sequenced sample was blood. The receptor comes from a man aged 45-65 years with Graves' hyperthyroidism. The nucleotide sequence is given as TGTGCTAGTGGTTTGGGAGAGGGCGCAGATACGCAGTATTTT. Its protein product is CASGLGEGADTQYF. Extended through the reference TRBV12-5 and TRBJ2-3 proteins, this CDR3 yields the full variable domain: DARVTQTPRHKVTEMGQEVTMRCQPILGHNTVFWYRQTMMQGLELLAYFRNRAPLDDSGMPKDRFSAEMPDATLATLKIQPSEPRDSAVYFCASGLGEGADTQYFGPGTRLTVL.